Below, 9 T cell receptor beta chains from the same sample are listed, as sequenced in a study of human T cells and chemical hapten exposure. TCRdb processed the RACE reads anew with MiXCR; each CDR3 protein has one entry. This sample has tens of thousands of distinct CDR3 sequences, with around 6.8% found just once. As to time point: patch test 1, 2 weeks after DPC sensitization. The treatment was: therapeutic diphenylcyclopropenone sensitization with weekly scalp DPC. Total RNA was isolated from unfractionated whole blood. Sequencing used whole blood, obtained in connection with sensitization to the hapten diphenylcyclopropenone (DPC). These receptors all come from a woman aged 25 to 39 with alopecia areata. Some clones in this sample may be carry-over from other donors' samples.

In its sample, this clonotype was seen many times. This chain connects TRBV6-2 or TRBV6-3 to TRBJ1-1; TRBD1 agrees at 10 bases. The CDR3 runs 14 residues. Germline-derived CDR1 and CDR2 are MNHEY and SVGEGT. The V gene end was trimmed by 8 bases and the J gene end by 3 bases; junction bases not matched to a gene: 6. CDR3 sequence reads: CASLKGQGYTEAFF. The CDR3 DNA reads TGTGCCAGCTTAAAGGGACAGGGGTACACTGAAGCTTTCTTT.

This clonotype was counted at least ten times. In DNA, the CDR3 is TGTGCCAGCTCCCGTTTTGACAGGGATGAGACCCAGTACTTC. This encodes CASSRFDRDETQYF. The genes are TRBV18 and TRBJ2-5; 7 bases fit TRBD1. Trimming cost V 6 bases and J 5 bases; bases outside gene matches: 9. CDR1 is KGHSH, CDR2 LQKENI, per germline. The CDR3 totals 14 residues.

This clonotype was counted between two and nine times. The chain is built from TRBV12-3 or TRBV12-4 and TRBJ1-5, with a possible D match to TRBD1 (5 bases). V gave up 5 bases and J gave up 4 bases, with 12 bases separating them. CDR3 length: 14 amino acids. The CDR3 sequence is CASSREGRNQPQHF. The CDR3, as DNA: TGTGCCAGCAGTAGGGAGGGGCGGAATCAGCCCCAGCATTTT.

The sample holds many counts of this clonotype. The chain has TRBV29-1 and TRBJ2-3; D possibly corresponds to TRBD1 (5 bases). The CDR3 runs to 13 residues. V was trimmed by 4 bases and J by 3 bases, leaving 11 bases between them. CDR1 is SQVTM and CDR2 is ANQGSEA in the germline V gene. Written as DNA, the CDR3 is TGCAGCGTTGCCAGGGCAGGGACAGATACGCAGTATTTT. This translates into CSVARAGTDTQYF.

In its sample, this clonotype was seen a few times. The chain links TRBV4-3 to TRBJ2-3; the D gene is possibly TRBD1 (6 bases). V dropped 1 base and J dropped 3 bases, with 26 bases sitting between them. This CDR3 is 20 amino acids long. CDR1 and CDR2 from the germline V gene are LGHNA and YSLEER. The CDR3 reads CASSQGVGHHSTLRTDTQYF. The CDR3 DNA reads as TGCGCCAGCAGCCAAGGTGTGGGACACCACAGCACCCTCAGGACAGATACGCAGTATTTT.

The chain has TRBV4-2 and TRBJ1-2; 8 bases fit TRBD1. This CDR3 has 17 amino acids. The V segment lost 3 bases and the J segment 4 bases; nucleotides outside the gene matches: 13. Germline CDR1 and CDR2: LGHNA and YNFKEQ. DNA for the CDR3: TGTGCCAGCAGCCAGAGCCACGGACAGGGTTCGACCTATGGCTACACCTTC. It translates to CASSQSHGQGSTYGYTF.

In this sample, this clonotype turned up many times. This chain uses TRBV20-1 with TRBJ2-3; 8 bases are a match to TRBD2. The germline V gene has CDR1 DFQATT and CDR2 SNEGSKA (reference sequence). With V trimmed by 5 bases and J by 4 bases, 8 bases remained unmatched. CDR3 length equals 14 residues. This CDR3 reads CSAGPGGSSDTQYF. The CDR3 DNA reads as TGCAGTGCTGGCCCGGGGGGGAGTTCAGATACGCAGTATTTT.

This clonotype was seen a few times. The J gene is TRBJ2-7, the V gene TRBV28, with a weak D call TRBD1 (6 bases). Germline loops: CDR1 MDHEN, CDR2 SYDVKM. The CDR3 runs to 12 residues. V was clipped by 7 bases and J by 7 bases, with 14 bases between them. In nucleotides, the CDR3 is TGTGCCAGCAACTTCAGGGGTCGGGAGCAGTACTTC. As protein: CASNFRGREQYF.

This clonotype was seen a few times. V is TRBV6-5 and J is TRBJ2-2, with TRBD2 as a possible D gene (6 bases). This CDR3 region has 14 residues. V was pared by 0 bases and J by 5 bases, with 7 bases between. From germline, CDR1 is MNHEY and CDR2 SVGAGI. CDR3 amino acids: CASSYSGGTGELFF. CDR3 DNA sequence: TGTGCCAGCAGTTACTCGGGGGGTACCGGGGAGCTGTTTTTT.